One sample yielded the 32 T cell receptor beta chains listed below, sequenced in a study of blood T cells in healthy people across ages. A second PCR, run for about 6 to 11 cycles, used a sample-barcoded 5' primer plus a J-beta primer mix. TCRdb reprocessed the 5' RACE reads via MiXCR and lists one record per CDR3 protein. Counted here are about 670,000 distinct CDR3 sequences, about 50% occurring once; the ten biggest clones make up 13%. Sequences were obtained from blood. These TCRs come from an elderly woman in good health.

The chain has TRBV15 and TRBJ1-1, with 7 bases that match TRBD1. The CDR3 has 12 residues. Germline V lookup: CDR1 LNHNV, CDR2 YYDKDF (reference sequence). Losses at the gene ends were 4 bases for V and 7 bases for J; bases not matched to a gene: 3. The CDR3 DNA reads as TGTGCCACCAGCACCCGACAGGGTGAAGCTTTCTTT. The encoded protein is CATSTRQGEAFF.

In regard to this clonotype: Given a much more abundant clone one base away, this may be a read error. The chain employs TRBV21-1 and TRBJ2-3; the table's D call, TRBD2, was not checked against the DNA. TRBV21-1 is assigned pseudogene status. The CDR3 contains 19 residues. The CDR3 DNA sequence: TGTGCCAGCAGCAAACAAACAACCCCGAGTAGCGGGACCACAGATACGCAGTATTTT. Its translation: CASSKQTTPSSGTTDTQYF.

The rearrangement uses TRBV5-1 and TRBJ2-2, with D possibly TRBD1 on 5 matching bases. The CDR3 loop spans 15 amino acids. Looked up from germline, CDR1 is SGHRS and CDR2 is YFSETQ. The V end lost 5 bases, the J end lost 3 bases, and 14 bases lay between the germline ends. CDR3 in amino acids: CASSPPQGDTGELFF. CDR3 nucleotide sequence: TGCGCCAGCAGTCCGCCCCAGGGCGACACCGGGGAGCTGTTTTTT.

This clonotype was seen many times. This chain links TRBV29-1 with TRBJ2-4, with D possibly matching TRBD2 (6 bases). The length of the CDR3 is 12 residues. The germline V gene encodes CDR1 SQVTM and CDR2 ANQGSEA. Trimming removed 6 bases at V and 7 bases at J, with 13 bases between. The CDR3 DNA follows: TGCAGCGTCGCAGAGGGGAGGAACATTCAGTACTTC. Translation gives CSVAEGRNIQYF.

The sample holds many counts of this clonotype. The CDR3 spells CASSADRVTDTQYF. The CDR3 DNA reads as TGTGCCAGCAGCGCCGACAGGGTCACAGATACGCAGTATTTT. This chain uses TRBV7-9 with TRBJ2-3; 7 nucleotides agree with TRBD1. Trimming took 5 bases from V and 2 from J; bases not matched to a gene: 4. The CDR3 totals 14 residues. CDR1 is SEHNR, CDR2 FQNEAQ, per germline (reference sequence).

This rearrangement joins TRBV29-1 to TRBJ2-2, with 14 bases fitting TRBD2. V dropped 6 bases and J dropped 1; count of bases not matched to a gene: 7. The length of the CDR3 is 17 residues. Germline V gene sequence: CDR1 SQVTM, CDR2 ANQGSEA. The CDR3 DNA reads TGCAGCGTCCCCGGGACTAGCGGGAGAAGGAACACCGGGGAGCTGTTTTTT. Translation gives CSVPGTSGRRNTGELFF.

V gene TRBV29-1 combines with J gene TRBJ2-5, with D possibly TRBD2 on 6 matching bases. In germline, CDR1 is SQVTM, CDR2 ANQGSEA. V was clipped by 6 bases and J by 3 bases, with 11 bases between them. This CDR3 region has 12 residues. As DNA, the CDR3 is TGCAGCGTCATTAGCGGCGAAGAGACCCAGTACTTC. Its protein is CSVISGEETQYF.

With respect to this clonotype: A much larger clone lies a single base off, so this may be a read error. The CDR3 DNA reads TGCAGTGCTAGGTCCCACAGGAGGTACTACGAGCAGTACTTC. Translation gives CSARSHRRYYEQYF. This sequence joins TRBV20-1 and TRBJ2-7; D tentatively fits TRBD1 or TRBD2 (5 bases each). The CDR3 spans 14 residues. From germline, CDR1 is DFQATT and CDR2 SNEGSKA (reference sequence). The germline V and J ends were trimmed by 3 bases and 3 bases, with 15 bases remaining between them.

This clonotype showed up many times. The chain combines TRBV25-1 with TRBJ2-1, with TRBD1 matching over 10 bases. V lost 4 bases and J lost 7; bases outside the gene matches: 7. In germline, CDR1 is MGHDK, CDR2 SYGVNS. The CDR3 consists of 15 residues. This chain's CDR3 is CASSVPGQGRNEQFF. CDR3 in DNA: TGTGCCAGCAGTGTTCCGGGACAGGGGAGGAATGAGCAGTTCTTC.

This clonotype was picked up one time. The J gene is TRBJ1-2, the V gene TRBV29-1, with 7 bases aligning to TRBD1. V shed 3 bases and J 4 bases; nucleotides not matched to a gene: 5. CDR3 length: 13 residues. Germline V gene data show CDR1 as SQVTM and CDR2 as ANQGSEA. In DNA form, the CDR3 reads TGCAGCGTTGATAGGGACAGACGCTATGGCTACACCTTC. Protein: CSVDRDRRYGYTF.

Of note for this clonotype: Germline is not matched at one junction end, which may reflect a read error. V usage is TRBV30 and J usage is TRBJ2-3; 15 bases are shared with TRBD2. The CDR3 spans 16 residues. CDR1 and CDR2 from the germline V gene are GTSNPN and SVGIG (reference sequence). The CDR3 sequence is CAWSPGLAGGPDTQYF. CDR3 DNA sequence: TGTGCCTGGAGTCCCGGACTAGCGGGAGGGCCGGATACACAGTATTTT.

The V call is TRBV20-1, the J call TRBJ1-5; D not certain. CDR1 DFQATT and CDR2 SNEGSKA come from the germline V gene (reference sequence). CDR3 length equals 14 residues. Trimming removed 6 bases from V and 0 bases from J, with 12 bases in between. CDR3 nucleotides: TGCAGTGCCTCAGCCAGTGGTAGCAATCAGCCCCAGCATTTT. Translation: CSASASGSNQPQHF.

Notes on this clonotype: This may stem from a read error, because a much larger clone lies one nucleotide away. The rearrangement links TRBV7-2 to TRBJ2-1; the match to TRBD2 covers 10 bases. Germline CDR1 reads SGHTA; CDR2 reads FQGNSA. V gave up 3 bases and J gave up 15 bases; unmatched junction bases: 11. This CDR3 region has 14 residues. The CDR3 DNA sequence: TGTGCCAGCAGCTTTTCGGCTAGCGGGGGTGTTTGGTTCTTC. It specifies CASSFSASGGVWFF.

This clonotype was detected many times. The chain recombines TRBV5-8 with TRBJ2-5; 10 nucleotides match TRBD1. Per germline, CDR1 SGHTS and CDR2 YDEGEE. V shed 5 bases, J shed 11 bases, and the junction held 15 bases outside the gene matches. This CDR3 is 15 amino acids long. CDR3 coding DNA: TGTGCCAGCAGGTTAACCGGGACAGGGGATCAGGGGCAGTACTTC. It is translated as CASRLTGTGDQGQYF.

This clonotype occurred many times. The chain carries TRBV10-2 and TRBJ1-4; no clear D. The CDR3 contains 17 residues. V was trimmed by 6 bases and J by 7 bases, leaving 24 bases between them. Looked up from germline, CDR1 is WSHSY and CDR2 is SAAADI. The CDR3 DNA sequence: TGCGCCAGCAGCCCGGGCAGAGGCCTCAAGCGTGGTGAAAAACTGTTTTTT. As protein: CASSPGRGLKRGEKLFF.

This clonotype was seen more than once but under ten times. The chain has TRBV12-3 or TRBV12-4 and TRBJ2-3, with D maybe TRBD1 (6 bases). Trimming pared 2 bases from V and 6 bases from J, leaving 15 bases between. The CDR3 covers 15 residues. The CDR3 loop is CASSLLGQRGDTQYF. The CDR3 nucleotides read TGTGCCAGCAGTTTACTAGGACAGAGAGGTGATACGCAGTATTTT.

The chain carries TRBV20-1 and TRBJ1-5; D is unresolved. The CDR3 contains 14 residues. V was clipped by 3 bases and J by 4 bases, with 13 bases between them. Germline CDR1 DFQATT, CDR2 SNEGSKA (reference sequence). DNA of the CDR3: TGCAGTGCTAGTCGGCCGATGGGTAATCAGCCCCAGCATTTT. Translation gives CSASRPMGNQPQHF.

This rearrangement joins TRBV29-1 to TRBJ2-5, with unresolved D. Looked up from germline, CDR1 is SQVTM and CDR2 is ANQGSEA. This CDR3 comprises 13 residues. V dropped 7 bases and J dropped 4 bases, with 16 bases sitting between them. The CDR3 nucleotides read TGCAGCGCTGAGACCACGCAGAGAGAGACCCAGTACTTC. Translating it yields CSAETTQRETQYF.

The J gene is TRBJ2-1, the V gene TRBV6-4; TRBD2 agrees at 10 bases. The CDR3 consists of 15 residues. The trim removed 5 bases at V and 6 bases at J, leaving 7 bases unmatched. Germline CDR1 and CDR2: MRHNA and SNTAGT. CDR3 DNA sequence: TGTGCCAGCAGTCCAAGCGGGGGGGCCTCCAATGAGCAGTTCTTC. Its protein product is CASSPSGGASNEQFF.

The chain links TRBV5-1 to TRBJ2-1; 11 bases agree with TRBD2. The J call may be faulty, since TRBJ2-7 better matches the DNA end. The CDR3 has 20 amino acids. CDR1 is SGHRS and CDR2 is YFSETQ in the germline V gene. The CDR3 DNA reads TGCGCCAGCAGCTTGGGAGGACTAGCGGGTGGGGGAGCTTCCTACAATGAGCAGTACTTC. Its translation is CASSLGGLAGGGASYNEQYF.

The rearrangement links TRBV7-2 to TRBJ2-6; 9 bases are a match to TRBD1. This CDR3 has 18 amino acids. CDR1 SGHTA and CDR2 FQGNSA come from the germline V gene. V was pared by 4 bases and J by 1 base, with 8 bases of the junction left unmatched. The CDR3 protein is CASSSGTGNFSGANVLTF. CDR3 sequence (DNA): TGTGCCAGCAGCTCGGGGACAGGGAATTTTTCTGGGGCCAACGTCCTGACTTTC.

This clonotype was seen just once. The chain joins TRBV5-1 to TRBJ1-1, with 9 bases identical to TRBD1. V lost 4 bases, J lost 3 bases, and 10 bases stayed unmatched. The length of the CDR3 is 16 residues. Germline V gives CDR1 SGHRS, CDR2 YFSETQ. This CDR3 reads CASSVGTGSTYTEAFF. Written as DNA, the CDR3 is TGCGCCAGCAGCGTGGGGACAGGGTCTACATACACTGAAGCTTTCTTT.

This clonotype was counted many times. V is TRBV10-3 and J is TRBJ2-3; 11 bases match TRBD2. V was clipped by 6 bases and J by 1 base; unmatched bases: 0. Germline CDR1 and CDR2: ENHRY and SYGVKD. This CDR3 contains 14 residues. CDR3 protein: CAIRTSGGTDTQYF. In nucleotides, the CDR3 is TGTGCCATCAGGACTAGCGGGGGCACAGATACGCAGTATTTT.

Ten or more counts support this clonotype. The chain links TRBV6-6 to TRBJ2-1, with 8 bases aligning to TRBD1. The V segment lost 4 bases and the J segment 5 bases; nucleotides outside the gene matches: 7. From germline, CDR1 is MNHNY and CDR2 SVGAGI (reference sequence). The length of the CDR3 is 15 residues. This chain's CDR3 is CASSSAGQGHNEQFF. DNA of the CDR3: TGTGCCAGCAGTTCGGCCGGACAGGGCCACAATGAGCAGTTCTTC.

Remarks on this clonotype: This clone may be a read error of a much larger clone one base away. The chain combines TRBV3-1 with TRBJ2-7; 9 bases fit TRBD1. V lost 8 bases, J lost 0 bases, and 8 bases stayed unmatched. The CDR3 loop spans 15 amino acids. Germline V CDR1 and CDR2: LGHDT, YNNKEL (reference sequence). CDR3 residues: CASDATDRGSYEQYF. As DNA, the CDR3 is TGTGCCAGCGATGCCACGGACAGGGGCTCCTACGAGCAGTACTTC.

This clonotype was seen once. The CDR3 sequence is CASSTDRGSHEQYF. The CDR3 bases are TGTGCCAGCAGTACGGACAGGGGGAGCCACGAGCAGTACTTC. The chain carries TRBV6-5 and TRBJ2-5; 10 bases match TRBD1. Judging by the DNA end, TRBJ2-7 fits better; the J call may be wrong. Germline CDR1 reads MNHEY; CDR2 reads SVGAGI. The CDR3 length is 14 residues.

This clonotype occurred once. This may be a read error, as it is one base from a much larger clone. J is TRBJ1-2 and V is TRBV5-1; a possible D gene is TRBD1 (5 bases). This CDR3 comprises 15 residues. The ends were cut back, 7 bases at V and 3 bases at J, with 19 bases in the middle. Per the germline V gene, CDR1 is SGHRS and CDR2 is YFSETQ. The DNA of the CDR3 is TGCGCCAGCGGCCCGGGACCGATAATGGACTATGGCTACACCTTC. This gives the protein CASGPGPIMDYGYTF. The full variable domain, in which reference TRBV5-1 and TRBJ1-2 provide the parts outside the CDR3, is KAGVTQTPRYLIKTRGQQVTLSCSPISGHRSVSWYQQTPGQGLQFLFEYFSETQRNKGNFPGRFSGRQFSNSRSEMNVSTLELGDSALYLCASGPGPIMDYGYTFGSGTRLTVV.

The chain carries TRBV28 and TRBJ2-3; 8 nucleotides align to TRBD2. There are 17 residues in the CDR3. Trimming removed 5 bases from V and 3 bases from J; junction bases left unmatched: 13. Germline V gene sequence: CDR1 MDHEN, CDR2 SYDVKM. The CDR3 reads CASSPPLLAGGTDTQYF. CDR3 coding DNA: TGTGCCAGCAGTCCCCCCCTTCTAGCGGGCGGAACAGATACGCAGTATTTT.

A single count supports this clonotype. A single base separates this from a much larger clone, so it may be a read error. The chain links TRBV9 to TRBJ2-3; a possible D gene is TRBD2 (5 bases). The germline V gene has CDR1 SGDLS and CDR2 YYNGEE. The CDR3 runs to 16 residues. The CDR3 sequence is CAGSVDGGSPTDTQYF. The CDR3 DNA reads TGTGCCGGCAGCGTAGACGGCGGGTCCCCTACAGATACGCAGTATTTT.

This clonotype occurred a few times. The chain has TRBV4-1 and TRBJ2-1; a weak D match, TRBD2 (6 bases). The CDR3 runs to 15 residues. The V and J ends lost 4 bases and 4 bases respectively, with 14 bases between them. Germline CDR1 MGHRA, CDR2 YSYEKL. CDR3 sequence reads: CASSRRGYQYNEQFF. The CDR3 DNA sequence: TGCGCCAGCAGCCGCCGGGGGTACCAGTACAATGAGCAGTTCTTC.

The chain employs TRBV12-3 or TRBV12-4 and TRBJ2-1; 10 bases match TRBD2. The V segment lost 6 bases and the J segment 7 bases; nucleotides outside the gene matches: 12. The CDR3 is made up of 16 amino acids. The CDR3 region is CASSLWLAGATNEQFF. Written as DNA, the CDR3 is TGTGCCAGCAGCCTGTGGCTAGCGGGAGCTACGAATGAGCAGTTCTTC.

The gene calls are TRBV29-1 and TRBJ1-4; the D gene is possibly TRBD1 (6 bases). This CDR3 has 15 residues. Trimming left V 7 bases short and J 7 bases short, with 22 bases between. Germline loops: CDR1 SQVTM, CDR2 ANQGSEA. The CDR3 DNA is TGCAGCGGCCTCAGGGGCGGGAAGGATAGTGAAAAACTGTTTTTT. Its translation is CSGLRGGKDSEKLFF.